The clone carrying this T cell receptor (beta chain) appeared many times. Its antigen is not known. The sample is drawn from a study of T cells in Graves' hyperthyroidism and ophthalmopathy. Study-wide results and caveats: The model predicted ophthalmopathy a median roughly six months before onset. Blood also contained most expanded thyroid clonotypes above 0.001.

What was amplified from RNA transcripts were TCR beta CDR3 regions. A first-round RT-PCR of the TCR CDR3 used the HTBI primer set. MiXCR, run by TCRdb on the multiplex PCR reads, gives a single entry per CDR3 protein. The table records about 600,000 distinct CDR3 sequences, approximately 14% of them present only once. The PBMCs were taken from more than 8 ml of fresh peripheral blood. This CDR3 spans 14 amino acids. Germline lookup yields CDR1 DFQATT and CDR2 SNEGSKA (reference sequence). Trimming took 5 bases from V and 10 from J, leaving 18 bases between them. The sequence came from a woman between 45 and 60 years old with Graves' ophthalmopathy. The chain carries TRBV20-1 and TRBJ1-6; D is undetermined. Sample: blood. The CDR3 DNA reads as TGCAGTGCTCCTCGGACGCCTGGGGAGTCACCCCTCCACTTT. It specifies CSAPRTPGESPLHF.